A single sample gave rise to the 30 T cell receptor beta chains below, sequenced in a study of shared clonotypes between healthy human individuals. The assay was immunoSEQ multiplex PCR, and TCRdb's table has in-frame clones only and misses some. There are approximately 2.3 million clones in the sample; approximately 93% occur only once, and about 0.41% lies in the top ten. The sample was naive CD4+ T cells from PBMCs. Subset in this sample: CD45RA+ positively selected. Receptors were obtained from a man between 18 and 35 years old in good health. Some clones in this sample may be carry-over from other donors' samples.

In its sample, this clone was seen a few times. The chain combines TRBV6-6 with TRBJ2-4, with 7 nucleotides matching TRBD2. CDR1 is MNHNY and CDR2 is SVGAGI in the germline V gene (reference sequence). The length of the CDR3 is 13 residues. Germline trimming cut 6 bases from V and 1 base from J; bases unmatched to any gene: 0. The CDR3: CASRGGAKNIQYF. The CDR3 coding sequence is TGTGCCAGCAGGGGGGGGGCCAAAAACATTCAGTACTTC.

This chain links TRBV5-1 with TRBJ1-1, with 7 bases matching TRBD1. Germline V gene data show CDR1 as SGHRS and CDR2 as YFSETQ. The CDR3 contains 14 residues. V lost 3 bases to trimming and J lost 5 bases; unmatched junction nucleotides: 7. The CDR3, as DNA: TGCGCCAGCAGCTATACAGGGGAGGGGACTGAAGCTTTCTTT. As protein: CASSYTGEGTEAFF.

The chain joins TRBV25-1 to TRBJ2-7; unclear D gene. Trimming pared 6 bases from V and 3 bases from J, leaving 6 bases between. Germline values: CDR1 MGHDK, CDR2 SYGVNS. CDR3 length: 11 residues. CDR3 DNA sequence: TGTGCCAGCAGATTGAACTACGAGCAGTACTTC. Protein: CASRLNYEQYF.

The rearrangement uses TRBV27 and TRBJ2-2; D not resolved. The CDR3 loop spans 16 amino acids. Trimming cost V 8 bases and J 0 bases, with 16 bases left between them. Per the germline V gene, CDR1 is MNHEY and CDR2 is SMNVEV (reference sequence). In nucleotides, the CDR3 is TGTGCCAGCCAACTAACCCTTTACGCGAACACCGGGGAGCTGTTTTTT. As protein: CASQLTLYANTGELFF.

In its sample, this clone was seen a few times. The same CDR3 is also encoded by other DNA sequences in this sample. The chain joins TRBV30 to TRBJ1-5; a weak D match, TRBD1 (6 bases). The V and J ends lost 4 bases and 0 bases respectively, with 7 bases between them. Germline V gives CDR1 GTSNPN, CDR2 SVGIG (reference sequence). The length of the CDR3 is 13 residues. Written as DNA, the CDR3 is TGTGCCTGGACAGGGGATAGCAATCAGCCCCAGCATTTT. Translation: CAWTGDSNQPQHF.

This clone occurred a few times. Other DNA sequences of this sample code for an identical CDR3. The chain employs TRBV7-3 and TRBJ1-2; D call uncertain. The germline V and J ends were trimmed by 6 bases and 2 bases, with 13 bases remaining between them. The CDR3 sequence is 14 residues long. The germline CDR1 and CDR2 sequences are SGHTA and FQGTGA. CDR3 region: CASSPGGRNYGYTF. CDR3 DNA: TGTGCCAGCAGTCCCGGCGGCAGAAACTATGGCTACACCTTC.

The chain joins TRBV2 to TRBJ1-2; D unclear. CDR1 SNHLY and CDR2 FYNNEI come from the germline V gene. This CDR3 has 15 residues. Trimming took 4 bases from V and 7 from J, leaving 19 bases between them. CDR3 sequence: CASSVVERFVGGYTF. The CDR3 DNA sequence: TGTGCCAGCAGTGTCGTAGAACGCTTCGTGGGTGGCTACACCTTC.

The genes are TRBV5-4 and TRBJ2-5; tentative D call: TRBD1 (6 bases). Germline V CDR1 and CDR2: SGHNT, YYREEE (reference sequence). The CDR3 contains 13 residues. The V and J ends lost 4 bases and 1 base respectively, with 8 bases between them. CDR3 amino acids: CASSRTVQETQYF. The CDR3 DNA reads as TGTGCCAGCAGCCGGACAGTCCAAGAGACCCAGTACTTC.

This clone has a single count. V is TRBV28 and J is TRBJ2-1, with 11 positions matching TRBD2. The CDR3 runs to 16 residues. Per the germline V gene, CDR1 is MDHEN and CDR2 is SYDVKM. J lost 7 bases, V lost 4 bases, and 9 bases had no gene match. Here the CDR3 reads CASSSSGRPSLNEQFF. The CDR3 region has the DNA TGTGCCAGCAGTTCTAGCGGGAGGCCGAGCTTAAATGAGCAGTTCTTC.

This sequence joins TRBV14 and TRBJ2-1; no definite D call. The ends were cut back, 5 bases at V and 1 base at J, with 9 bases in the middle. The CDR3 covers 14 residues. Germline assignment: CDR1 SGHDN and CDR2 FVKESK. CDR3 DNA: TGTGCCAGCAGCGCGCCCGTTTCCTACAATGAGCAGTTCTTC. This translates into CASSAPVSYNEQFF.

The chain recombines TRBV5-1 with TRBJ1-1; D call uncertain. Germline V gene sequence: CDR1 SGHRS, CDR2 YFSETQ. V gave up 3 bases and J gave up 0 bases, with 18 bases separating them. The CDR3 runs to 17 residues. The CDR3 DNA reads TGCGCCAGCAGCTCCTCGAAGGCCCCGAACTTGAACACTGAAGCTTTCTTT. Translation: CASSSSKAPNLNTEAFF.

This chain uses TRBV23-1 with TRBJ1-5; no definite D call. TRBV23-1 belongs to the ORF category, with a function that is uncertain. This CDR3 is built from 16 residues. Deletions cut 0 bases from V and 2 bases from J, with 11 bases between. CDR3 sequence: CASSQSCFTRNQPQHF. DNA for the CDR3: TGCGCCAGCAGTCAATCGTGCTTCACCCGCAATCAGCCCCAGCATTTT.

This rearrangement joins TRBV19 to TRBJ1-3; D is perhaps TRBD1 (5 bases). The CDR3 consists of 17 residues. The ends were cut back, 2 bases at V and 0 bases at J, with 14 bases in the middle. Per germline, CDR1 LNHDA and CDR2 SQIVND (reference sequence). CDR3 bases: TGTGCCAGTAGTATACCCATTCCAGGGTTCTCTGGAAACACCATATATTTT. It encodes CASSIPIPGFSGNTIYF. The entire variable domain, with the rest obtained from reference TRBV19 and TRBJ1-3, is as follows: DGGITQSPKYLFRKEGQNVTLSCEQNLNHDAMYWYRQDPGQGLRLIYYSQIVNDFQKGDIAEGYSVSREKKESFPLTVTSAQKNPTAFYLCASSIPIPGFSGNTIYFGEGSWLTVV.

V gene TRBV5-1 combines with J gene TRBJ1-2; D uncertain. CDR1 is SGHRS, CDR2 YFSETQ, per germline. This CDR3 comprises 14 residues. V lost 0 bases and J lost 3, with 9 bases in between. This CDR3 reads CASSLGSTYYGYTF. CDR3 nucleotide sequence: TGCGCCAGCAGCTTGGGCTCCACCTACTATGGCTACACCTTC.

The chain uses TRBV5-1 and TRBJ2-7; possible D gene TRBD2, 6 bases. CDR3 length: 15 residues. V dropped 2 bases and J dropped 4 bases, with 16 bases sitting between them. CDR1 SGHRS and CDR2 YFSETQ come from the germline V gene. CDR3 coding DNA: TGCGCCAGCAGCTTCTCAGACACCCGGGGGTACGAGCAGTACTTC. It codes for CASSFSDTRGYEQYF.

The chain carries TRBV6-5 and TRBJ2-7; 9 nucleotides align to TRBD1. Trimming took 6 bases from V and 9 from J; bases not matched to a gene: 12. The CDR3 spans 14 residues. CDR1 and CDR2 (germline): MNHEY, SVGAGI. The CDR3 nucleotides read TGTGCCAGCAGCCGTCGGACAGGGGCCGTCGGGCAGTACTTC. It encodes CASSRRTGAVGQYF.

The chain recombines TRBV5-1 with TRBJ2-2; D gene uncertain. The germline gives CDR1 SGHRS, CDR2 YFSETQ. This CDR3 contains 15 residues. V lost 4 bases to trimming and J lost 7 bases, with 17 bases between them. The CDR3 DNA follows: TGCGCCAGCAGCCTCGACACACTTGAAGGCGGGGAGCTGTTTTTT. Translated, it gives CASSLDTLEGGELFF.

This chain connects TRBV10-2 to TRBJ2-2; 8 bases agree with TRBD2. CDR3 length: 15 residues. J gave up 3 bases and V 6 bases, and 6 bases lay outside the gene matches. From germline, CDR1 is WSHSY and CDR2 SAAADI. The CDR3 sequence is CASSDEREYTGELFF. In nucleotides, the CDR3 is TGCGCCAGCAGCGACGAGCGGGAGTACACCGGGGAGCTGTTTTTT.

The gene calls are TRBV19 and TRBJ2-3, with D hard to call. The CDR3 has 15 residues. V was trimmed by 0 bases and J by 2 bases, leaving 9 bases between them. Germline assignment: CDR1 LNHDA and CDR2 SQIVND (reference sequence). Here the CDR3 DNA reads TGTGCCAGTAGTATAGATGGCCTAACCACAGATACGCAGTATTTT. Its translation is CASSIDGLTTDTQYF.

The rearrangement joins TRBV5-1 to TRBJ2-7; D unresolved. The germline V gene encodes CDR1 SGHRS and CDR2 YFSETQ. The V gene lost 4 bases and the J gene lost 1 base, with 15 bases spanning the gap. The CDR3 covers 15 residues. The CDR3 nucleotides are TGCGCCAGCAGCGATTTCGTCGACTCTTCCTACGAGCAGTACTTC. The encoded protein is CASSDFVDSSYEQYF.

The chain uses TRBV27 and TRBJ1-4; the match to TRBD1 covers 12 bases. The CDR3 has 16 residues. V shed 6 bases and J 7 bases; nucleotides not matched to a gene: 9. Per germline, CDR1 MNHEY and CDR2 SMNVEV (reference sequence). The CDR3 DNA reads TGTGCCAGCAGCACCGGGACAGGGGGCGTGGGTGAAAAACTGTTTTTT. It is translated as CASSTGTGGVGEKLFF.

V is TRBV5-1 and J is TRBJ2-3; D remains ambiguous. V shed 6 bases and J shed 2 bases, with 10 bases lying between them. The germline V gene has CDR1 SGHRS and CDR2 YFSETQ. The CDR3 loop spans 13 amino acids. CDR3 region: CASMGSYTDTQYF. CDR3 nucleotide sequence: TGCGCCAGCATGGGGTCTTACACAGATACGCAGTATTTT.

The V call is TRBV28, the J call TRBJ2-7, with D possibly TRBD1 on 6 matching bases. Per the germline V gene, CDR1 is MDHEN and CDR2 is SYDVKM. The germline V and J ends were trimmed by 3 bases and 0 bases, with 12 bases remaining between them. The CDR3 consists of 15 residues. DNA for the CDR3: TGTGCCAGCAGTTTCCGGGACATCAGCTCCTACGAGCAGTACTTC. This encodes CASSFRDISSYEQYF.

This clone was found a few times. This specimen includes other DNA sequences encoding the same CDR3. The rearrangement uses TRBV5-1 and TRBJ1-1; a weak D match, TRBD1 (5 bases). The length of the CDR3 is 13 residues. Deletions cut 7 bases from V and 1 base from J, with 11 bases between. From germline, CDR1 is SGHRS and CDR2 YFSETQ. The CDR3 coding sequence is TGCGCCAGCGCCCCCGGGGGGAACACTGAAGCTTTCTTT. It yields the protein CASAPGGNTEAFF.

This rearrangement joins TRBV6-6 to TRBJ2-5; TRBD1 is a possible D gene (5 bases). This CDR3 is built from 14 residues. V gave up 2 bases and J gave up 5 bases, with 12 bases separating them. Germline V gives CDR1 MNHNY, CDR2 SVGAGI (reference sequence). DNA for the CDR3: TGTGCCAGCAGTTACACCCAGGGCCAGGAGACCCAGTACTTC. Amino acid sequence: CASSYTQGQETQYF.

The V call is TRBV4-3, the J call TRBJ2-5; 11 bases are shared with TRBD2. This CDR3 spans 18 amino acids. The germline V gene has CDR1 LGHNA and CDR2 YSLEER. J lost 4 bases, V lost 4 bases, and 14 bases had no gene match. The CDR3 DNA reads TGCGCCAGCAGCCCACAAACCAGGGTAGCGGGAGGGGTAGAGACCCAGTACTTC. As protein: CASSPQTRVAGGVETQYF.

The CDR3 sequence: CASSSLTRTRDTIYF. The CDR3, as DNA: TGTGCCAGCAGTTCTTTGACTAGGACGAGGGACACCATATATTTT. This chain uses TRBV28 with TRBJ1-3; D gene unclear. Trimming stripped 4 bases from V and 8 bases from J, with 18 bases between. The CDR3 has 15 residues. Germline V CDR1 and CDR2: MDHEN, SYDVKM.

The rearrangement joins TRBV30 to TRBJ1-2; D is uncertain. This CDR3 comprises 14 residues. V dropped 4 bases and J dropped 4 bases, with 16 bases sitting between them. Looked up from germline, CDR1 is GTSNPN and CDR2 is SVGIG (reference sequence). CDR3 protein: CAWKPDEGPYGYTF. CDR3 nucleotide sequence: TGTGCCTGGAAGCCCGATGAGGGTCCCTATGGCTACACCTTC.

The chain recombines TRBV6-1 with TRBJ1-4, with TRBD1 matching 9 bases. The V gene end was trimmed by 6 bases and the J gene end by 7 bases; junction bases not matched to a gene: 6. The CDR3 runs 14 residues. Germline assignment: CDR1 MNHNS and CDR2 SASEGT. The CDR3 region has the DNA TGTGCCAGCAGACCGGGACAGGGCTTTGAAAAACTGTTTTTT. This sequence encodes CASRPGQGFEKLFF.

The chain employs TRBV5-1 and TRBJ2-7; possibly TRBD1 or TRBD2 for D (6 bases each). Germline V gene lookup returns CDR1 SGHRS and CDR2 YFSETQ. Trimming pared 0 bases from V and 3 bases from J, leaving 13 bases between. This CDR3 is built from 15 residues. The CDR3 region has the DNA TGCGCCAGCAGCTTGGTAACGGGGGCCTACTACGAGCAGTACTTC. Protein product: CASSLVTGAYYEQYF.